This entry lists 18 T cell receptor beta chains sequenced from one sample in a study of OX40 agonist ivuxolimab in advanced cancers. The method was the immunoSEQ multiplex PCR assay. Drawn from immuneACCESS, this table holds only the in-frame rearrangements with V and J called that TCRdb kept. Clones are partly lost; checked studies trace under half to an unresolved V gene and leave the rest unexplained. This sample comprises some 44,000 clones, 86% of them detected only once. The ten largest clones represent just over 20% of the sample. The sample consisted of CD4+ or CD8+ T cells sorted from blood, taken in a trial of the OX40 agonist ivuxolimab. These receptors all come from an adult with an advanced solid tumor such as melanoma, head and neck, liver or kidney cancer.

In DNA, the CDR3 is TGTGCCAGCAGTCCGGGGGCCGGGACAGGATCAGAGACCCAGTACTTC. Translating gives CASSPGAGTGSETQYF. V is TRBV5-8 and J is TRBJ2-5, with 8 bases identical to TRBD1. Germline V CDR1 and CDR2: SGHTS, YDEGEE. Trimming at V came to 5 bases and at J to 4 bases, leaving 13 bases not matched to a gene. The CDR3 runs 16 residues.

J is TRBJ2-7 and V is TRBV4-1; possible D gene TRBD2, 5 bases. Germline V gives CDR1 MGHRA, CDR2 YSYEKL. The V and J ends lost 3 bases and 3 bases respectively, with 15 bases between them. The CDR3 consists of 15 residues. The CDR3: CASSHSSTGSYEQYV. The CDR3 coding sequence is TGCGCCAGCAGCCACTCCTCGACGGGGAGCTACGAGCAGTACGTC.

The J gene is TRBJ1-5, the V gene TRBV19, with D perhaps matching TRBD1 (5 bases). The V gene's germline CDR1 is LNHDA and CDR2 SQIVND (reference sequence). CDR3 length equals 17 residues. V lost 7 bases, J lost 0 bases, and 19 bases lay in between. Here the CDR3 DNA reads TGTGCCAGTACCCCGGTGGGGGTGGGTCGTAGCAATCAGCCCCAGCATTTT. This encodes CASTPVGVGRSNQPQHF. Together with reference TRBV19 and TRBJ1-5, the CDR3 gives the full variable domain: DGGITQSPKYLFRKEGQNVTLSCEQNLNHDAMYWYRQDPGQGLRLIYYSQIVNDFQKGDIAEGYSVSREKKESFPLTVTSAQKNPTAFYLCASTPVGVGRSNQPQHFGDGTRLSIL.

The chain uses TRBV18 and TRBJ2-2; no clear D. Germline assignment: CDR1 KGHSH and CDR2 LQKENI. V lost 3 bases and J lost 4, with 6 bases in between. The CDR3 is 13 residues long. The CDR3 coding sequence is TGTGCCAGCTCACCCGAGCTCACCGGGGAGCTGTTTTTT. Translating gives CASSPELTGELFF. The entire variable domain, with the rest obtained from reference TRBV18 and TRBJ2-2, is as follows: NAGVMQNPRHLVRRRGQEARLRCSPMKGHSHVYWYRQLPEEGLKFMVYLQKENIIDESGMPKERFSAEFPKEGPSILRIQQVVRGDSAAYFCASSPELTGELFFGEGSRLTVL.

V and J are TRBV15 and TRBJ2-3, with TRBD1 matching 7 bases. The V and J ends lost 3 bases and 0 bases, in that order; junction bases with no gene match: 6. From germline, CDR1 is LNHNV and CDR2 YYDKDF (reference sequence). The CDR3 is 16 amino acids. The CDR3 here is CATSRGDRESTDTQYF. CDR3 nucleotide sequence: TGTGCCACCAGCAGGGGAGACAGGGAAAGCACAGATACGCAGTATTTT.

The rearrangement joins TRBV7-6 to TRBJ2-1, with D tentatively TRBD2 (6 bases). Germline V gives CDR1 SGHVS, CDR2 FNYEAQ. This CDR3 is built from 16 residues. Trimming left V 5 bases short and J 3 bases short, with 17 bases between. The CDR3: CASSPKDRDFYNEQFF. The DNA of the CDR3 is TGTGCCAGCAGCCCCAAAGACCGGGACTTCTACAATGAGCAGTTCTTC.

A remark on this clone: Other nucleotide sequences in the sample specify the same CDR3. This chain uses TRBV6-5 with TRBJ1-5; D is perhaps TRBD1 (5 bases). This CDR3 spans 14 amino acids. Germline V lookup: CDR1 MNHEY, CDR2 SVGAGI. V lost 0 bases and J lost 4, with 7 bases in between. The chain's CDR3 is CASSYSGANQPQHF. CDR3 in DNA: TGTGCCAGCAGTTACTCAGGGGCAAATCAGCCCCAGCATTTT.

This rearrangement joins TRBV4-3 to TRBJ2-4; D perhaps matches TRBD2 (5 bases). Germline V gives CDR1 LGHNA, CDR2 YSLEER. The CDR3 is made up of 13 amino acids. Trimming shortened V by 1 base and J by 10 bases, and 11 bases separated the two germline ends. Here the CDR3 reads CASSQAWTGIQYF. CDR3 in DNA: TGCGCCAGCAGCCAAGCCTGGACGGGAATTCAGTACTTC.

This chain links TRBV9 with TRBJ2-3, with 8 bases aligning to TRBD2. The junction had 5 bases not matched to a gene; V was cut back by 0 bases and J by 2 bases. Germline V gives CDR1 SGDLS, CDR2 YYNGEE. This CDR3 comprises 16 residues. CDR3: CASSVEVAGTTDTQYF. DNA of the CDR3: TGTGCCAGCAGCGTAGAAGTAGCGGGGACCACAGATACGCAGTATTTT. Full variable domain (rest looked up from reference TRBV9 and TRBJ2-3): DSGVTQTPKHLITATGQRVTLRCSPRSGDLSVYWYQQSLDQGLQFLIQYYNGEERAKGNILERFSAQQFPDLHSELNLSSLELGDSALYFCASSVEVAGTTDTQYFGPGTRLTVL.

The chain has TRBV11-2 and TRBJ2-7; D unclear. Per germline, CDR1 SGHAT and CDR2 FQNNGV. The V gene lost 5 bases and the J gene lost 2 bases, with 10 bases spanning the gap. The CDR3 runs to 13 residues. CDR3 coding DNA: TGTGCCAGCAGCCCCGGTGACACCTACGAGCAGTACTTC. Translation: CASSPGDTYEQYF.

This chain connects TRBV4-1 to TRBJ2-3, with D uncertain. CDR3 length equals 15 residues. V lost 4 bases, J lost 2 bases, and 13 bases lay in between. CDR1 and CDR2 from the germline V gene are MGHRA and YSYEKL. The CDR3 sequence is CASSRLPGLTDTQYF. The CDR3 DNA is TGCGCCAGCAGCCGACTCCCGGGCCTCACAGATACGCAGTATTTT.

The sample holds one count of this clone. V and J are TRBV6-5 and TRBJ2-5; D remains unclear. The CDR3 totals 13 residues. Deletions cut 2 bases from V and 5 bases from J, with 9 bases between. Germline CDR1 MNHEY, CDR2 SVGAGI. The CDR3 reads CASSYVLGETQYF. CDR3 nucleotides: TGTGCCAGCAGTTACGTCCTAGGTGAGACCCAGTACTTC.

The chain recombines TRBV19 with TRBJ2-1, with TRBD2 as a possible D gene (6 bases). Trimming took 8 bases from V and 8 from J, leaving 10 bases between them. The CDR3 runs 11 residues. Germline V gene data show CDR1 as LNHDA and CDR2 as SQIVND (reference sequence). The CDR3 DNA is TGTGCCAGTGGGGCGGGGTATGAGCAGTTCTTC. This encodes CASGAGYEQFF.

The chain recombines TRBV14 with TRBJ1-1; D is uncertain. Trimming took 5 bases from V and 6 from J, leaving 7 bases between them. The CDR3 runs 11 residues. From germline, CDR1 is SGHDN and CDR2 FVKESK. CDR3 residues: CASSESAEAFF. DNA for the CDR3: TGTGCCAGCAGCGAGAGCGCTGAAGCTTTCTTT.

The chain employs TRBV11-3 and TRBJ2-7, with a possible D match to TRBD2 (5 bases). Germline-derived CDR1 and CDR2 are SGHNT and YENEEA. This CDR3 spans 13 amino acids. V was shortened by 3 bases and J by 0 bases, with 6 bases between the two germline ends. DNA for the CDR3: TGTGCCAGCAGCTTCGGGGTCTCCTACGAGCAGTACTTC. Translating gives CASSFGVSYEQYF.

CDR3 protein: CASSHDSSTDTQYF. The CDR3 region has the DNA TGTGCCAGCAGCCACGACAGTAGCACAGATACGCAGTATTTT. The gene calls are TRBV7-9 and TRBJ2-3, with D tentatively TRBD1 (5 bases). Trimming removed 5 bases from V and 0 bases from J, with 9 bases in between. CDR1 is SEHNR and CDR2 is FQNEAQ in the germline V gene (reference sequence). The CDR3 is made up of 14 amino acids.

The chain couples TRBV12-1 to TRBJ1-6. TRBV12-1 is a known pseudogene. The CDR3 consists of 18 residues. In DNA, the CDR3 is TGTGCCAGCAGCTCCCCCGCAGGAGATTTATCCTATAATTCACCCCTCCACTTT. This translates into CASSSPAGDLSYNSPLHF.

This chain connects TRBV6-6 to TRBJ1-4; a weak D match, TRBD1 (6 bases). Trimming took off 4 bases at V and 3 bases at J, with 9 bases between the two ends. This CDR3 is built from 14 residues. CDR1 and CDR2 from the germline V gene are MNHNY and SVGAGI (reference sequence). The CDR3 sequence is CASSSTGPNEKLFF. The CDR3 bases are TGTGCCAGCAGTTCGACAGGACCTAATGAAAAACTGTTTTTT.